The text below deals with one TCR beta chain. Using immunoSEQ multiplex PCR, the repertoire was profiled, and TCRdb retains in-frame clones only, with some absent. The data hold around 190,000 clones, with more than 75% observed a single time. The sample is drawn from a study of blood T cell repertoires in COVID-19. Germline CDR1 and CDR2: WSHSY and SAAADI. This CDR3 region has 12 residues. V lost 2 bases, J lost 5 bases, and 7 bases lay in between. This TCR was recovered from a woman aged 55-69 years with COVID-19, enrolled during active disease. Sequenced sample: peripheral blood. V is TRBV10-2 and J is TRBJ2-7, with D possibly matching TRBD1 (6 bases). CDR3 in amino acids: CASSEGGHEQYV. The CDR3 coding sequence is TGCGCCAGCAGTGAGGGGGGCCACGAGCAGTACGTC.